Sequencing of this TCR beta chain was carried out in a study of cytomegalovirus exposure and HLA in healthy donors. For the study at large: According to later analysis, the same platform produced the approximately 130 validation and about 630 first-cohort repertoires.

The V gene's germline CDR1 is SGHRS and CDR2 YFSETQ. V was shortened by 5 bases and J by 4 bases, with 12 bases between the two germline ends. The CDR3 sequence is 14 residues long. The repertoire was sequenced with immunoSEQ multiplex PCR; TCRdb's copy has only in-frame clones and lacks some. This repertoire shows approximately 200,000 clones, around nine tenths found once; its top ten account for approximately 1%. As regards this clone: What it binds is not known.

General observations from the study: The authors listed some 160 TCR beta chains as cytomegalovirus-associated.

The source is a woman aged 18 to 35 in good health and CMV-seronegative. Sequencing used PBMCs. V gene TRBV5-1 combines with J gene TRBJ2-2; D is uncertain. CDR3 sequence (DNA): TGCGCCAGCAGGAACCCGCGAGGCACCGGGGAGCTGTTTTTT. Residues: CASRNPRGTGELFF.